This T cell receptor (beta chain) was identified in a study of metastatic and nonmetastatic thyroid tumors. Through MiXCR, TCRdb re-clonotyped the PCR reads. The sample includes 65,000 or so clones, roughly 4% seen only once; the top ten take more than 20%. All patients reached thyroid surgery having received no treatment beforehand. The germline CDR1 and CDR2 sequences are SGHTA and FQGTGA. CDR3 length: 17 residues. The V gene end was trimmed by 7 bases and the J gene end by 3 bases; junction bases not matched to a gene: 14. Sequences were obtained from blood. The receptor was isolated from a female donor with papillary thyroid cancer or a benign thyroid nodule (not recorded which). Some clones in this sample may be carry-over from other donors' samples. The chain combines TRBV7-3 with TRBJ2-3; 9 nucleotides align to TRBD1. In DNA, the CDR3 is TGTGCCAGCACCTCCGTCCCGGGACAGGGATCGACAGATACGCAGTATTTT. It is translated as CASTSVPGQGSTDTQYF.